The 2 T cell receptor beta chains below all came from one sample that was sequenced in a study of T-cell memory formation after mild COVID-19. TCRdb reprocessed the 5' RACE reads via MiXCR and lists one record per CDR3 protein. This table holds about 470,000 distinct CDR3 sequences, about 18% found once. Sequenced sample: PBMCs or a T cell subset sorted from them (not recorded which). The receptor set was obtained from an adult woman who had mild COVID-19 (a few samples of this study predate the infection). Cell type and time point are not known.

This clonotype was detected a few times. This chain uses TRBV27 with TRBJ2-3; no clear D gene. Germline V lookup: CDR1 MNHEY, CDR2 SMNVEV (reference sequence). This CDR3 contains 16 residues. V was clipped by 5 bases and J by 2 bases, with 17 bases between them. CDR3 sequence reads: CASSPLTEINTDTQYF. In nucleotides, the CDR3 is TGTGCCAGCAGTCCCCTGACCGAGATAAACACAGATACGCAGTATTTT.

This clonotype was found once. The CDR3 nucleotides read TGTGCCAGCAGCGTAGCCGGAGGGACCAACACAGATACGCAGTATTTT. This codes for CASSVAGGTNTDTQYF. The chain has TRBV9 and TRBJ2-3; D may be TRBD2 (6 bases). With 0 bases removed from V and 2 bases from J, the gap between germline ends came to 13 bases. CDR3 size: 16 residues. Germline assignment: CDR1 SGDLS and CDR2 YYNGEE. The full variable domain, its missing parts supplied by reference TRBV9 and TRBJ2-3, is DSGVTQTPKHLITATGQRVTLRCSPRSGDLSVYWYQQSLDQGLQFLIQYYNGEERAKGNILERFSAQQFPDLHSELNLSSLELGDSALYFCASSVAGGTNTDTQYFGPGTRLTVL.